One sample yielded the 28 T cell receptor beta chains listed below, sequenced in a study of CD8 T cells in Susac syndrome. Random hexamers served to reverse transcribe about 0.45 to 1 ug RNA. Via MiXCR, TCRdb re-called the immunoSEQ multiplex PCR reads, giving one row per CDR3 protein. The top ten hold about 0.28% of the sample, which has 130,000 or so distinct CDR3 sequences, roughly 94% seen once. The sample was CD8+ T cells from PBMCs. All receptors come from a human donor with Susac syndrome.

The rearrangement uses TRBV20-1 and TRBJ1-2, with TRBD1 identical over 8 bases. Germline V gene lookup returns CDR1 DFQATT and CDR2 SNEGSKA (reference sequence). This CDR3 is built from 11 residues. V was pared by 7 bases and J by 2 bases, with 0 bases of the junction left unmatched. DNA for the CDR3: TGCAGTGGGACAGGGAACTATGGCTACACCTTC. Protein sequence: CSGTGNYGYTF.

V is TRBV2 and J is TRBJ2-2, with TRBD2 matching over 8 bases. V shed 2 bases and J 2 bases; nucleotides not matched to a gene: 4. The CDR3 is made up of 16 amino acids. The germline V gene encodes CDR1 SNHLY and CDR2 FYNNEI. The DNA for the CDR3 is TGTGCCAGCAGTGAAAATAGCGGGGCTAACACCGGGGAGCTGTTTTTT. Translating it yields CASSENSGANTGELFF.

V and J are TRBV7-9 and TRBJ2-7, with D uncertain. Germline lookup yields CDR1 SEHNR and CDR2 FQNEAQ (reference sequence). V was shortened by 4 bases and J by 4 bases, with 14 bases between the two germline ends. This CDR3 has 14 amino acids. CDR3 bases: TGTGCCAGCAGCTCAGAAGGACGGCGTTACGAGCAGTACTTC. It codes for CASSSEGRRYEQYF.

The rearrangement uses TRBV7-3 and TRBJ1-5; perhaps TRBD1 as D (6 bases). CDR1 is SGHTA and CDR2 is FQGTGA in the germline V gene. The CDR3 spans 17 residues. V was clipped by 6 bases and J by 4 bases, with 22 bases between them. Here the CDR3 DNA reads TGTGCCAGCAGACCCGAGGGCAGGGGATTTAGAAATCAGCCCCAGCATTTT. It encodes CASRPEGRGFRNQPQHF.

V is TRBV11-2 and J is TRBJ2-1; tentatively, D is TRBD2 (5 bases). Germline-derived CDR1 and CDR2 are SGHAT and FQNNGV. The CDR3 runs 13 residues. V was trimmed by 1 base and J by 7 bases, leaving 8 bases between them. In nucleotides, the CDR3 is TGTGCCAGCAGCTTAGTATCGGGGAATGAGCAGTTCTTC. This sequence encodes CASSLVSGNEQFF.

The V gene is TRBV15, the J gene TRBJ2-5, with a tentative D call TRBD2 (5 bases). This CDR3 region has 14 residues. Germline values: CDR1 LNHNV, CDR2 YYDKDF (reference sequence). Trimming removed 3 bases from V and 0 bases from J, with 8 bases in between. The CDR3 DNA follows: TGTGCCACCAGCAGGGTGGACTACCAAGAGACCCAGTACTTC. The encoded protein is CATSRVDYQETQYF.

This clonotype was detected only once. The chain is built from TRBV12-3 or TRBV12-4 and TRBJ2-3; 10 bases fit TRBD2. Trimming removed 4 bases from V and 6 bases from J; junction bases left unmatched: 4. This CDR3 spans 14 amino acids. The CDR3 spells CASSSLAGADTQYF. Written as DNA, the CDR3 is TGTGCCAGCAGTTCGCTAGCGGGAGCGGATACGCAGTATTTT.

V gene TRBV4-3 combines with J gene TRBJ1-3, with no clear D. V was cut by 4 bases and J by 0 bases, with 16 bases left in between. The CDR3 is 17 residues long. The germline CDR1 and CDR2 sequences are LGHNA and YSLEER. This CDR3 is CASSPDSGLPSGNTIYF. CDR3 bases: TGCGCCAGCAGCCCCGACTCGGGCCTCCCCTCTGGAAACACCATATATTTT.

The chain employs TRBV13 and TRBJ2-7; the D call may be TRBD1 or TRBD2 (5 bases each). Trimming stripped 5 bases from V and 3 bases from J, with 11 bases between. The CDR3 consists of 13 residues. Germline CDR1 is PRHDT and CDR2 is FYEKMQ (reference sequence). The CDR3 nucleotides are TGTGCCAGCAGCCAAGGGGCGGGCTACGAGCAGTACTTC. This codes for CASSQGAGYEQYF.

The J gene is TRBJ2-7, the V gene TRBV7-2; tentative D call: TRBD1 (5 bases). CDR1 and CDR2 from the germline V gene are SGHTA and FQGNSA. V shed 4 bases and J shed 1 base, with 14 bases lying between them. The CDR3 sequence is 15 residues long. The CDR3, as DNA: TGTGCCAGCAGCTACGTGACAGCCTCTTCCTACGAGCAGTACTTC. It specifies CASSYVTASSYEQYF.

The chain carries TRBV20-1 and TRBJ1-2; the D is unclear. Germline V gene sequence: CDR1 DFQATT, CDR2 SNEGSKA (reference sequence). The CDR3 length is 12 residues. V dropped 6 bases and J dropped 4 bases, with 12 bases sitting between them. CDR3 sequence (DNA): TGCAGTGCCCGGAGGAGGGCCTATGGCTACACCTTC. As protein: CSARRRAYGYTF.

This sequence joins TRBV4-1 and TRBJ2-4; 9 nucleotides match TRBD1. The J segment lost 1 base and the V segment lost 0 bases, leaving 7 bases of the junction unmatched. The CDR3 is made up of 18 amino acids. CDR1 is MGHRA and CDR2 is YSYEKL in the germline V gene. CDR3 nucleotide sequence: TGCGCCAGCAGCCAAGAGGCGGGACAGGGATCGGCCAAAAACATTCAGTACTTC. Protein: CASSQEAGQGSAKNIQYF.

The chain uses TRBV4-2 and TRBJ1-1; 8 nucleotides agree with TRBD1. The CDR3 runs 17 residues. V trimming: 2 bases; J trimming: 1 base; junction bases outside the gene matches: 9. The V gene's germline CDR1 is LGHNA and CDR2 YNFKEQ. CDR3 nucleotide sequence: TGTGCCAGCAGCCAAATCGCCGGGACAGGTCCGAACACTGAAGCTTTCTTT. Translation gives CASSQIAGTGPNTEAFF.

The chain is built from TRBV12-3 or TRBV12-4 and TRBJ1-5, with a weak D call TRBD1 (5 bases). The V gene lost 7 bases and the J gene lost 3 bases, with 13 bases spanning the gap. CDR3 length equals 14 residues. The CDR3 DNA follows: TGTGCCAGCACCCCGGGGCAGCCCAATCAGCCCCAGCATTTT. Translating it yields CASTPGQPNQPQHF.

A remark on this clonotype: At one end, the junction sequence differs from germline, possibly due to a read error. This chain connects TRBV7-6 to TRBJ2-7; no clear D. Per the germline V gene, CDR1 is SGHVS and CDR2 is FNYEAQ. CDR3 size: 15 residues. The CDR3 DNA follows: TGTGCCAGCAGTTTAGGTGGACCTAGCTCCTACGAGCAGTACTTC. This sequence encodes CASSLGGPSSYEQYF.

The chain uses TRBV7-6 and TRBJ2-7, with 11 nucleotides matching TRBD2. CDR3 length: 16 amino acids. Germline CDR1 and CDR2: SGHVS and FNYEAQ. J lost 1 base, V lost 5 bases, and 7 bases had no gene match. CDR3 residues: CASSQGASGGSYEQYF. In nucleotides, the CDR3 is TGTGCCAGCAGCCAAGGGGCTAGCGGGGGGTCCTACGAGCAGTACTTC.

The chain has TRBV14 and TRBJ2-1; D is possibly TRBD1 or TRBD2 (5 bases each). V was shortened by 0 bases and J by 5 bases, with 14 bases between the two germline ends. The CDR3 totals 16 residues. CDR1 and CDR2 (germline): SGHDN, FVKESK. The CDR3 here is CASSQDTREWNNEQFF. The CDR3 DNA follows: TGTGCCAGCAGCCAAGATACCAGGGAGTGGAACAATGAGCAGTTCTTC.

The rearrangement joins TRBV29-1 to TRBJ2-7; TRBD1 matches 8 bases. Per the germline V gene, CDR1 is SQVTM and CDR2 is ANQGSEA. After removal of 3 bases from V and 3 bases from J, the junction contained 1 base not matched to a gene. The CDR3 loop spans 12 amino acids. CDR3 loop: CSVETGDYEQYF. CDR3 DNA: TGCAGCGTTGAGACAGGGGACTACGAGCAGTACTTC.

The chain carries TRBV27 and TRBJ2-5; D is perhaps TRBD2 (5 bases). Trimming cost V 4 bases and J 3 bases, with 9 bases left between them. This CDR3 contains 13 residues. The V gene's germline CDR1 is MNHEY and CDR2 SMNVEV (reference sequence). The CDR3 bases are TGTGCCAGCAGTTGGACTTATAAAGAGACCCAGTACTTC. Translated: CASSWTYKETQYF.

The chain joins TRBV9 to TRBJ2-1; 10 bases match TRBD2. Germline trimming cut 0 bases from V and 4 bases from J; bases unmatched to any gene: 7. Germline V gene lookup returns CDR1 SGDLS and CDR2 YYNGEE. This CDR3 is built from 17 residues. The CDR3 bases are TGTGCCAGCAGCGTAGGTCGGGGTAGCGGGGGGTACAATGAGCAGTTCTTC. This sequence encodes CASSVGRGSGGYNEQFF.

The V and J genes are TRBV29-1 and TRBJ1-1; 7 nucleotides align to TRBD1. This CDR3 comprises 11 residues. After removal of 5 bases from V and 5 bases from J, the junction contained 2 bases not matched to a gene. The germline gives CDR1 SQVTM, CDR2 ANQGSEA. DNA of the CDR3: TGCAGCGTTACAGGGGTAACTGAAGCTTTCTTT. This gives the protein CSVTGVTEAFF.

This clonotype was seen only once. The chain joins TRBV27 to TRBJ2-7; TRBD1 agrees at 7 bases. Germline loops: CDR1 MNHEY, CDR2 SMNVEV (reference sequence). Unmatched junction bases numbered 3, after V lost 2 bases and J lost 2 bases. The length of the CDR3 is 14 residues. CDR3 DNA sequence: TGTGCCAGCAGTTTAGGACAGGCCCCCTACGAGCAGTACTTC. This codes for CASSLGQAPYEQYF.

The chain combines TRBV20-1 with TRBJ2-5; D unclear. There are 14 residues in the CDR3. Trimming took off 3 bases at V and 1 base at J, with 12 bases between the two ends. Germline V gene data show CDR1 as DFQATT and CDR2 as SNEGSKA (reference sequence). The CDR3 region is CSASLGWGQETQYF. The CDR3 DNA reads TGCAGTGCTAGTCTCGGGTGGGGCCAAGAGACCCAGTACTTC.

CDR3 sequence: CSVEKRSQGDEQFF. The DNA of the CDR3 is TGCAGCGTTGAAAAGAGGTCTCAGGGCGATGAGCAGTTCTTC. The chain carries TRBV29-1 and TRBJ2-1, with D possibly matching TRBD1 (5 bases). The ends were cut back, 2 bases at V and 8 bases at J, with 16 bases in the middle. CDR1 and CDR2 from the germline V gene are SQVTM and ANQGSEA. The CDR3 contains 14 residues.

This clonotype is a singleton in its sample. The chain is built from TRBV20-1 and TRBJ2-4, with D tentatively TRBD2 (6 bases). With 3 bases removed from V and 1 base from J, the gap between germline ends came to 10 bases. CDR3 length: 14 residues. The germline V gene has CDR1 DFQATT and CDR2 SNEGSKA (reference sequence). The CDR3 is CSARDYLAKNIQYF. As DNA, the CDR3 is TGCAGTGCTAGGGACTACCTTGCCAAAAACATTCAGTACTTC.

This chain joins TRBV12-3 or TRBV12-4 and TRBJ2-7, with D possibly being TRBD1 (6 bases). This CDR3 region has 13 residues. V was trimmed by 5 bases and J by 2 bases, leaving 10 bases between them. The CDR3 DNA is TGTGCCAGCAGTCAAACAGGGCCCTACGAGCAGTACTTC. Translated, it gives CASSQTGPYEQYF.

The V and J genes are TRBV15 and TRBJ1-5; D might be TRBD1 (5 bases). The CDR3 spans 13 residues. Trimming left V 4 bases short and J 5 bases short, with 9 bases between. Germline CDR1 and CDR2: LNHNV and YYDKDF (reference sequence). The CDR3: CATSTGGDQPQHF. The CDR3 DNA reads as TGTGCCACCAGCACTGGGGGGGATCAGCCCCAGCATTTT.

Only one count was recorded for this clonotype. The chain recombines TRBV9 with TRBJ2-3; D is unclear. V was trimmed by 4 bases and J by 0 bases, leaving 12 bases between them. The germline V gene encodes CDR1 SGDLS and CDR2 YYNGEE. The CDR3 has 15 amino acids. CDR3 residues: CASSLQDISTDTQYF. The CDR3 nucleotides are TGTGCCAGCAGCCTCCAGGATATCAGCACAGATACGCAGTATTTT.